One sample yielded the 20 T cell receptor beta chains listed below, sequenced in a study of cytomegalovirus exposure and HLA in healthy donors. The PCR employed 60 Vbeta primers together with 13 Jbeta primers. Measured with immunoSEQ multiplex PCR; TCRdb has only the in-frame clones, and not every one. The sample is made up of roughly 200,000 clones, and the top ten hold 1.1% of it. Material for sequencing was PBMCs. These TCRs come from a girl between 2 and 10 years old in good health and CMV-seropositive.

The rearrangement links TRBV5-1 to TRBJ2-3; 11 nucleotides match TRBD2. This CDR3 is 17 amino acids long. Germline assignment: CDR1 SGHRS and CDR2 YFSETQ. With 4 bases clipped from V and 0 bases from J, the junction kept 7 bases outside the gene matches. The CDR3: CASSPLLAGESTDTQYF. The CDR3 nucleotides read TGCGCCAGCAGCCCCCTACTAGCGGGAGAGAGCACAGATACGCAGTATTTT.

J is TRBJ1-6 and V is TRBV6-1; maybe TRBD1 (5 bases). The CDR3 runs to 14 residues. CDR1 MNHNS and CDR2 SASEGT come from the germline V gene. V lost 1 base to trimming and J lost 10 bases, with 11 bases between them. The CDR3, as DNA: TGTGCCAGCAGTGAAGGGACAAATAGCTCACCCCTCCACTTT. Amino acids: CASSEGTNSSPLHF.

As regards this clone: The sample has other DNA sequences that encode this CDR3 too. This rearrangement joins TRBV28 to TRBJ2-7; a possible D gene is TRBD2 (6 bases). The CDR3 runs 13 residues. Trimming left V 5 bases short and J 0 bases short, with 8 bases between. Germline V gives CDR1 MDHEN, CDR2 SYDVKM. In DNA, the CDR3 is TGTGCCAGCAGTGGGGACTTCTCCTACGAGCAGTACTTC. It yields the protein CASSGDFSYEQYF.

The chain recombines TRBV9 with TRBJ2-7, with D possibly matching TRBD2 (6 bases). In germline, CDR1 is SGDLS, CDR2 YYNGEE. The CDR3 is 14 amino acids. Trimming stripped 0 bases from V and 1 base from J, with 8 bases between. CDR3 in DNA: TGTGCCAGCAGCGTAGCCGGGACTTCCTACGAGCAGTACTTC. This encodes CASSVAGTSYEQYF. Variable domain in full (rest from reference TRBV9 and TRBJ2-7): DSGVTQTPKHLITATGQRVTLRCSPRSGDLSVYWYQQSLDQGLQFLIQYYNGEERAKGNILERFSAQQFPDLHSELNLSSLELGDSALYFCASSVAGTSYEQYFGPGTRLTVT.

The rearrangement joins TRBV11-2 to TRBJ2-3; no firm D call. From germline, CDR1 is SGHAT and CDR2 FQNNGV. The CDR3 is 17 residues long. V was shortened by 1 base and J by 0 bases, with 14 bases between the two germline ends. CDR3 DNA sequence: TGTGCCAGCAGCTTAGGAAGATTAGCCGATAGCACAGATACGCAGTATTTT. It encodes CASSLGRLADSTDTQYF.

The chain joins TRBV6-1 to TRBJ2-7; a weak D match, TRBD1 (5 bases). The CDR3 runs 12 residues. The germline gives CDR1 MNHNS, CDR2 SASEGT. Trimming shortened V by 5 bases and J by 4 bases, and 9 bases separated the two germline ends. The CDR3 protein is CASSLGRYEQYF. The DNA for the CDR3 is TGTGCCAGCAGTTTGGGGCGGTACGAGCAGTACTTC.

The chain uses TRBV5-6 and TRBJ2-3, with TRBD2 matching 13 bases. From germline, CDR1 is SGHDT and CDR2 YYEEEE. V was clipped by 0 bases and J by 1 base; unmatched bases: 5. CDR3 length equals 18 residues. The CDR3 region is CASSLATSGREGTDTQYF. Here the CDR3 DNA reads TGTGCCAGCAGCTTGGCCACTAGCGGGAGGGAAGGCACAGATACGCAGTATTTT.

V gene TRBV18 combines with J gene TRBJ1-1; TRBD1 matches at 8 bases. The CDR3 is 17 residues long. Trimming took 3 bases from V and 1 from J; bases not matched to a gene: 10. Looked up from germline, CDR1 is KGHSH and CDR2 is LQKENI. CDR3 loop: CASSPMRQGLGNTEAFF. CDR3 sequence (DNA): TGTGCCAGCTCACCTATGAGACAGGGGCTGGGGAACACTGAAGCTTTCTTT.

The chain carries TRBV7-9 and TRBJ1-3, with D possibly matching TRBD1 (5 bases). The V gene lost 3 bases and the J gene lost 0 bases, with 15 bases spanning the gap. The CDR3 contains 17 residues. The germline V gene has CDR1 SEHNR and CDR2 FQNEAQ (reference sequence). CDR3 residues: CASSFDDSRSSGNTIYF. Written as DNA, the CDR3 is TGTGCCAGCAGCTTTGATGACAGCAGGAGCTCTGGAAACACCATATATTTT.

This sequence joins TRBV7-9 and TRBJ2-5; 7 bases line up with TRBD1. J lost 4 bases, V lost 5 bases, and 7 bases had no gene match. Germline CDR1 SEHNR, CDR2 FQNEAQ (reference sequence). The CDR3 spans 14 residues. The chain's CDR3 is CASSPGQEVETQYF. The CDR3 DNA reads TGTGCCAGCAGCCCCGGACAGGAGGTAGAGACCCAGTACTTC.

The chain employs TRBV4-2 and TRBJ2-7; D might be TRBD1 (6 bases). The V gene lost 2 bases and the J gene lost 2 bases, with 10 bases spanning the gap. Germline V gene sequence: CDR1 LGHNA, CDR2 YNFKEQ. This CDR3 has 14 residues. The CDR3 protein is CASSQQGSTYEQYF. Written as DNA, the CDR3 is TGTGCCAGCAGCCAACAGGGGTCTACCTACGAGCAGTACTTC.

On this clone: The sample carries other DNA sequences with the same CDR3. The chain has TRBV13 and TRBJ1-3; TRBD1 might be the D (5 bases). This CDR3 is 13 amino acids long. CDR1 is PRHDT, CDR2 FYEKMQ, per germline (reference sequence). V lost 5 bases and J lost 5, with 10 bases in between. The DNA for the CDR3 is TGTGCCAGCAGCCTCAGACAGCGAAACACCATATATTTT. Its protein product is CASSLRQRNTIYF.

On this clone itself: Different DNA sequences within this sample yield the same CDR3. This chain uses TRBV29-1 with TRBJ1-2; D ambiguous. Germline V gives CDR1 SQVTM, CDR2 ANQGSEA. The V end lost 4 bases, the J end lost 3 bases, and 6 bases lay between the germline ends. The CDR3 has 11 amino acids. CDR3: CSVGRDYGYTF. Here the CDR3 DNA reads TGCAGCGTTGGGAGGGACTATGGCTACACCTTC.

The V and J genes are TRBV27 and TRBJ2-7, with 8 bases identical to TRBD2. V gave up 3 bases and J gave up 7 bases; unmatched junction bases: 8. This CDR3 has 14 amino acids. Germline-derived CDR1 and CDR2 are MNHEY and SMNVEV (reference sequence). The CDR3, as DNA: TGTGCCAGCAGTTTTCAGGGGCCGGGGGGGGAGCAGTACTTC. Amino acids: CASSFQGPGGEQYF.

V and J are TRBV19 and TRBJ2-1; 15 bases line up with TRBD2. The V gene end was trimmed by 2 bases and the J gene end by 5 bases; junction bases not matched to a gene: 4. The CDR3 contains 17 residues. The germline gives CDR1 LNHDA, CDR2 SQIVND (reference sequence). CDR3 residues: CASSIPGTSGRHNEQFF. CDR3 in DNA: TGTGCCAGTAGTATACCAGGGACTAGCGGGAGGCACAATGAGCAGTTCTTC.

V gene TRBV2 combines with J gene TRBJ2-5; 7 nucleotides agree with TRBD2. The CDR3 is 14 residues long. Trimming removed 7 bases from V and 0 bases from J; junction bases left unmatched: 5. Germline V CDR1 and CDR2: SNHLY, FYNNEI. Written as DNA, the CDR3 is TGTGCCAGCATCCCGAGCGGGAACCAAGAGACCCAGTACTTC. It yields the protein CASIPSGNQETQYF.

The J gene is TRBJ2-5, the V gene TRBV2; no definite D call. CDR1 is SNHLY, CDR2 FYNNEI, per germline. V was trimmed by 4 bases and J by 1 base, leaving 7 bases between them. The CDR3 spans 13 residues. CDR3 DNA: TGTGCCAGCAGTGCCCCTACCCAAGAGACCCAGTACTTC. Translation: CASSAPTQETQYF.

The J gene is TRBJ2-2, the V gene TRBV5-1; a possible D gene is TRBD1 (5 bases). The CDR3 length is 13 residues. Germline CDR1 and CDR2: SGHRS and YFSETQ. The V end was cut by 4 bases, the J end by 6 bases, with 10 bases between. The CDR3 bases are TGCGCCAGCAGCCTGCAGGGTGCCGGGGAGCTGTTTTTT. Protein sequence: CASSLQGAGELFF.

The rearrangement uses TRBV7-9 and TRBJ2-2, with 9 bases aligning to TRBD2. J lost 4 bases, V lost 4 bases, and 7 bases had no gene match. There are 16 residues in the CDR3. CDR1 and CDR2 from the germline V gene are SEHNR and FQNEAQ (reference sequence). The CDR3 DNA follows: TGTGCCAGCAGCTCTTTAGCGGGAGTAATCACCGGGGAGCTGTTTTTT. Its protein is CASSSLAGVITGELFF. The complete variable domain, with remaining parts taken from reference TRBV7-9 and TRBJ2-2, reads DTGVSQNPRHKITKRGQNVTFRCDPISEHNRLYWYRQTLGQGPEFLTYFQNEAQLEKSRLLSDRFSAERPKGSFSTLEIQRTEQGDSAMYLCASSSLAGVITGELFFGEGSRLTVL.

V is TRBV19 and J is TRBJ1-2, with TRBD1 matching over 7 bases. Trimming at V came to 10 bases and at J to 4 bases, leaving 9 bases not matched to a gene. Per the germline V gene, CDR1 is LNHDA and CDR2 is SQIVND (reference sequence). The CDR3 contains 13 residues. CDR3 in DNA: TGTGCCACAACTCCAGGGGGGAGCTATGGCTACACCTTC. Encoded protein: CATTPGGSYGYTF.